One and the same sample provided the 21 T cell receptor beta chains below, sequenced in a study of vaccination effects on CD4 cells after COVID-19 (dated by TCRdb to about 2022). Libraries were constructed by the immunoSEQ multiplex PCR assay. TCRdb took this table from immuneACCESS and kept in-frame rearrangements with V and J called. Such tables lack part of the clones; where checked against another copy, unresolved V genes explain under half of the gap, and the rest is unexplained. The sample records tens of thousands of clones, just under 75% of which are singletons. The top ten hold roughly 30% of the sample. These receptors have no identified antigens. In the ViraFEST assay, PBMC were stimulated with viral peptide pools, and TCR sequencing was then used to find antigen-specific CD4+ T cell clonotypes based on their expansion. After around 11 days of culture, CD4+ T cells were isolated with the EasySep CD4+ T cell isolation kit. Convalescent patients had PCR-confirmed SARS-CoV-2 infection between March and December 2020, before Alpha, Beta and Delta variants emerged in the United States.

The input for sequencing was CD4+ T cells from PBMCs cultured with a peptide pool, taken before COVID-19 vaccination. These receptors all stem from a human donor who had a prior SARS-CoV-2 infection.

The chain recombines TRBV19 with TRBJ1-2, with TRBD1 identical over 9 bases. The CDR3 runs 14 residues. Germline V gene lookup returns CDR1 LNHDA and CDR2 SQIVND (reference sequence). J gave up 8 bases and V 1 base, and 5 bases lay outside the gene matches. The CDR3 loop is CASSIAGTGTGYTF. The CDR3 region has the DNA TGTGCCAGTAGTATAGCGGGGACAGGGACAGGCTACACCTTC.

The CDR3 loop reads CASSEESSGTEAFF. The CDR3 DNA reads TGCGCCAGCAGCGAAGAGTCGTCGGGCACTGAAGCTTTCTTT. This chain links TRBV5-1 with TRBJ1-1; D remains unclear. The V gene lost 4 bases and the J gene lost 4 bases, with 14 bases spanning the gap. Germline CDR1 and CDR2: SGHRS and YFSETQ. The CDR3 runs 14 residues.

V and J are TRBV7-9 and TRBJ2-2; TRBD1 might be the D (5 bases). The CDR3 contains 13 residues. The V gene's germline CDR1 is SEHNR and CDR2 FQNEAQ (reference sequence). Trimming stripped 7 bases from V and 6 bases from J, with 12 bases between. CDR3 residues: CASIFPGSGELFF. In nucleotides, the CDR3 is TGTGCCAGCATTTTTCCAGGGTCCGGGGAGCTGTTTTTT.

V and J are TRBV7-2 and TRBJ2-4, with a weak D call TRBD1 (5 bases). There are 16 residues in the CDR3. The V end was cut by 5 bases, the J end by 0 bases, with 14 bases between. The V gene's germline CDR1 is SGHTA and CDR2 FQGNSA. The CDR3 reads CASSPGPSVAKNIQYF. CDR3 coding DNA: TGTGCCAGCAGCCCAGGGCCCTCCGTAGCCAAAAACATTCAGTACTTC.

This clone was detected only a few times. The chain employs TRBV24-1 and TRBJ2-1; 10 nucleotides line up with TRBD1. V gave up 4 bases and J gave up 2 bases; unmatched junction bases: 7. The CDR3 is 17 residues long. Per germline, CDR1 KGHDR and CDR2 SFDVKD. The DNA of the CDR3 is TGTGCCACCAGTGAACTGGACGGGACAGGGGCCTACAATGAGCAGTTCTTC. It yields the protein CATSELDGTGAYNEQFF.

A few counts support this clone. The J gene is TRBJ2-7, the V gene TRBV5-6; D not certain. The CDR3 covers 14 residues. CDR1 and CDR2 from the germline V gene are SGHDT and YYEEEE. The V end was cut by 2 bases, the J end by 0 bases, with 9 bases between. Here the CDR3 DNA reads TGTGCCAGCAGCTTATCACGCAGCTCCTACGAGCAGTACTTC. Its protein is CASSLSRSSYEQYF. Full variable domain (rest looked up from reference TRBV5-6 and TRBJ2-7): DAGVTQSPTHLIKTRGQQVTLRCSPKSGHDTVSWYQQALGQGPQFIFQYYEEEERQRGNFPDRFSGHQFPNYSSELNVNALLLGDSALYLCASSLSRSSYEQYFGPGTRLTVT.

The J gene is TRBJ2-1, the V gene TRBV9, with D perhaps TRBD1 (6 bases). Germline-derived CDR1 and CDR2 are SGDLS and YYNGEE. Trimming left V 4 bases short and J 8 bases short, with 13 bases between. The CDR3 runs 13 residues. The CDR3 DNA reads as TGTGCCAGCAGCAAATACAGGGTTCATGAGCAGTTCTTC. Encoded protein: CASSKYRVHEQFF. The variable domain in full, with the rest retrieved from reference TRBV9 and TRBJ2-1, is DSGVTQTPKHLITATGQRVTLRCSPRSGDLSVYWYQQSLDQGLQFLIQYYNGEERAKGNILERFSAQQFPDLHSELNLSSLELGDSALYFCASSKYRVHEQFFGPGTRLTVL.

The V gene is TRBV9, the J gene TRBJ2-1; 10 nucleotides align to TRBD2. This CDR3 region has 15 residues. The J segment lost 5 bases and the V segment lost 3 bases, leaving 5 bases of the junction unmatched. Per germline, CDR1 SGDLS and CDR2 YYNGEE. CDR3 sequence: CASSDRGLAHNEQFF. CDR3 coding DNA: TGTGCCAGCAGCGACCGGGGACTAGCGCACAATGAGCAGTTCTTC.

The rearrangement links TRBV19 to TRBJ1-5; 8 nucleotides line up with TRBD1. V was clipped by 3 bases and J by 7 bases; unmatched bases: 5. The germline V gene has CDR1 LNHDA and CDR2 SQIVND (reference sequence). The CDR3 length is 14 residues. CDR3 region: CASSMDREGQPQHF. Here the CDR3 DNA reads TGTGCCAGTAGTATGGACAGGGAAGGGCAGCCCCAGCATTTT.

This CDR3 reads CASSPAGGEQYF. The CDR3 DNA follows: TGTGCCAGCAGCCCAGCGGGAGGCGAGCAGTACTTC. The V gene is TRBV5-4, the J gene TRBJ2-7; 9 nucleotides align to TRBD2. J gave up 6 bases and V 4 bases, and 2 bases lay outside the gene matches. The CDR3 has 12 amino acids. The V gene's germline CDR1 is SGHNT and CDR2 YYREEE (reference sequence).

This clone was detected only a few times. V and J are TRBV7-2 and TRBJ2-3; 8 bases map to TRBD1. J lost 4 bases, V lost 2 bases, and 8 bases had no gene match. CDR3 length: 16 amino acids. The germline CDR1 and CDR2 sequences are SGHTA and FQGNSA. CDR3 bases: TGTGCCAGCAGCTTAAAAACAGGGGGGTGGGCAGATACGCAGTATTTT. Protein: CASSLKTGGWADTQYF.

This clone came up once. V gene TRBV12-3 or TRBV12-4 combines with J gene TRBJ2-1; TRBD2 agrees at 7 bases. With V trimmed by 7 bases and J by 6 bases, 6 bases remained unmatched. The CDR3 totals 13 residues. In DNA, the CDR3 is TGTGCCAGCACCATCTGGGGGGGCAATGAGCAGTTCTTC. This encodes CASTIWGGNEQFF.

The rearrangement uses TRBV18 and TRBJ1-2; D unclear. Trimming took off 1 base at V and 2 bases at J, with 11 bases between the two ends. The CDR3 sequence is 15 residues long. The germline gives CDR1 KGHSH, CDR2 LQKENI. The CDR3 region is CASSPLSKRNYGYTF. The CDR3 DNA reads TGTGCCAGCTCACCACTCTCCAAACGGAACTATGGCTACACCTTC.

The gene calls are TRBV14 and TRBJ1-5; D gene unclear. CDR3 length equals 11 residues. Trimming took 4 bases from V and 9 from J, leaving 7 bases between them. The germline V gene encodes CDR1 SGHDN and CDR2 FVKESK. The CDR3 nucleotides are TGTGCCAGCAGCCCGCTCGGGCCCCAGCATTTT. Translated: CASSPLGPQHF. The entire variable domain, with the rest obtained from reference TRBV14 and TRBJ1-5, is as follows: EAGVTQFPSHSVIEKGQTVTLRCDPISGHDNLYWYRRVMGKEIKFLLHFVKESKQDESGMPNNRFLAERTGGTYSTLKVQPAELEDSGVYFCASSPLGPQHFGDGTRLSIL.

The CDR3 DNA follows: TGTGCCAGCAGCTCAAATCAGGGTGACTATGGCTACACCTTC. It translates to CASSSNQGDYGYTF. This sequence joins TRBV5-4 and TRBJ1-2; D is perhaps TRBD1 (5 bases). This CDR3 is built from 14 residues. Between the trimmed V and J ends, which lost 3 bases and 3 bases, there was a span of 12 bases. Germline V gene data show CDR1 as SGHNT and CDR2 as YYREEE (reference sequence).

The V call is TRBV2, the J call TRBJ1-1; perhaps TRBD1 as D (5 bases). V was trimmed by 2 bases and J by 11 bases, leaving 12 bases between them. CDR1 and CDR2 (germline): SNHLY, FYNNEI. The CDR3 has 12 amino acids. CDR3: CASSESGARAFF. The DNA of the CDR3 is TGTGCCAGCAGTGAATCCGGGGCGAGGGCTTTCTTT.

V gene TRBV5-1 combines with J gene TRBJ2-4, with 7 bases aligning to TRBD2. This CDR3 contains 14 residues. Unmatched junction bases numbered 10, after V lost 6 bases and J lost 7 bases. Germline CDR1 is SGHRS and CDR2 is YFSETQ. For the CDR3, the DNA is TGCGCCAGCACCCTGGGGGGGGAGTCGAACATTCAGTACTTC. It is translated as CASTLGGESNIQYF.

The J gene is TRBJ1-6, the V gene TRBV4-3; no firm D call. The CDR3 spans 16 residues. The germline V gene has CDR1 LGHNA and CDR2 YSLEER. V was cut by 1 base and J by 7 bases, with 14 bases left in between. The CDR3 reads CASSQGTSFGNSPLHF. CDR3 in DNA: TGCGCCAGCAGCCAAGGAACTTCCTTCGGGAATTCACCCCTCCACTTT.

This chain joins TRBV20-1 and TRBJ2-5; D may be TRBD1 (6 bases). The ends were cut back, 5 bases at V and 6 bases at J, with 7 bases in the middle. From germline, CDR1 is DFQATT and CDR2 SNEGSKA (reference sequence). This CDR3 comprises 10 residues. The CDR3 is CSAGGKTQYF. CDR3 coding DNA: TGCAGTGCTGGGGGCAAGACCCAGTACTTC.

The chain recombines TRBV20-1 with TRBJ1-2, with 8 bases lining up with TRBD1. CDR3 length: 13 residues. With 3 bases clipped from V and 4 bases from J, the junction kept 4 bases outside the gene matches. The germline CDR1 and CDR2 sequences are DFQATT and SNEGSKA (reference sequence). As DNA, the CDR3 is TGCAGTGCTAGTGAACAGGGGGGCTATGGCTACACCTTC. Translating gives CSASEQGGYGYTF.

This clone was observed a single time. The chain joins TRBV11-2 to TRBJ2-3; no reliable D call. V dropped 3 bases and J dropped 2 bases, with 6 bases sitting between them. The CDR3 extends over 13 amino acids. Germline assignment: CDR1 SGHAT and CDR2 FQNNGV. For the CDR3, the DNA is TGTGCCAGCAGCTTGGGCCACACAGATACGCAGTATTTT. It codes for CASSLGHTDTQYF. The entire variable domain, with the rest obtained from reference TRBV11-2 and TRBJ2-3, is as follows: EAGVAQSPRYKIIEKRQSVAFWCNPISGHATLYWYQQILGQGPKLLIQFQNNGVVDDSQLPKDRFSAERLKGVDSTLKIQPAKLEDSAVYLCASSLGHTDTQYFGPGTRLTVL.